The rows below give T cell receptor beta chains drawn from one sample of a study of shared clonotypes between healthy human individuals. Here immunoSEQ multiplex PCR was the method, and the copy in TCRdb shows in-frame clones only, minus some. The sample carries millions of clones, 85% to 95% recorded once. Sequenced: naive CD4+ T cells sorted from blood. These receptors were taken from a man between 18 and 29 years old in good health. CDR3s include the opening cysteine and the closing phenylalanine or tryptophan. The D gene is left open where the match is weak. Not all rows give a size; the values are once, few, many and, for expanded clones, a class.

j_call: TRBJ2-1; v_call: TRBV19; d_call: .; clone_size: .; cdr3_aa: CASSLNYNEQFF; cdr3_nt: TGTGCCAGTAGTCTCAACTACAATGAGCAGTTCTTC
j_call: TRBJ1-5; v_call: TRBV30; d_call: TRBD1; clone_size: .; cdr3_aa: CAWSVSRQGPLSNQPQHF; cdr3_nt: TGTGCCTGGAGTGTTAGCCGACAGGGGCCTCTCAGCAATCAGCCCCAGCATTTT
j_call: TRBJ1-2; v_call: TRBV9; d_call: .; clone_size: few; cdr3_aa: CASSPRENYGYTF; cdr3_nt: TGTGCCAGCAGCCCCCGAGAGAACTATGGCTACACCTTC
j_call: TRBJ1-6; v_call: TRBV5-8; d_call: .; clone_size: .; cdr3_aa: CASSTGTVNSPLHF; cdr3_nt: TGTGCCAGCAGCACCGGGACGGTTAATTCACCCCTCCACTTT
j_call: TRBJ2-1; v_call: TRBV5-4; d_call: TRBD2; clone_size: .; cdr3_aa: CASSFGTSGVFGTYNEQFF; cdr3_nt: TGTGCCAGCAGCTTTGGGACTAGCGGTGTGTTTGGAACCTACAATGAGCAGTTCTTC
j_call: TRBJ1-5; v_call: TRBV10-3; d_call: .; clone_size: .; cdr3_aa: CAILPSRDSNQPQHF; cdr3_nt: TGTGCCATCCTCCCCTCCCGAGATAGCAATCAGCCCCAGCATTTT
j_call: TRBJ2-1; v_call: TRBV5-1; d_call: TRBD1; clone_size: .; cdr3_aa: CASSSTPGQGNEQFF; cdr3_nt: TGCGCCAGCAGCTCGACACCGGGACAGGGGAATGAGCAGTTCTTC
j_call: TRBJ2-2; v_call: TRBV5-4; d_call: .; clone_size: .; cdr3_aa: CASSLSGVGELFF; cdr3_nt: TGTGCCAGCAGCTTGTCAGGGGTCGGGGAGCTGTTTTTT
j_call: TRBJ1-2; v_call: TRBV18; d_call: .; clone_size: once; cdr3_aa: CASSPSGYNYGYTF; cdr3_nt: TGTGCCAGCTCTCCGTCCGGATATAACTATGGCTACACCTTC
j_call: TRBJ1-2; v_call: TRBV6-5; d_call: .; clone_size: .; cdr3_aa: CASSSTGLVGYTF; cdr3_nt: TGTGCCAGCAGTTCTACAGGGTTGGTTGGCTACACCTTC
j_call: TRBJ2-6; v_call: TRBV7-3; d_call: .; clone_size: .; cdr3_aa: CASSRSGVGANVLTF; cdr3_nt: TGTGCCAGCAGCCGGTCAGGGGTCGGGGCCAACGTCCTGACTTTC
j_call: TRBJ1-2; v_call: TRBV28; d_call: TRBD1; clone_size: .; cdr3_aa: CASSLRGPIYGYTF; cdr3_nt: TGTGCCAGCAGTTTAAGGGGGCCGATTTATGGCTACACCTTC
j_call: TRBJ2-6; v_call: TRBV28; d_call: TRBD1; clone_size: .; cdr3_aa: CASRSGQGAPGANVLTF; cdr3_nt: TGTGCCAGCAGATCGGGACAGGGGGCACCTGGGGCCAACGTCCTGACTTTC
j_call: TRBJ2-7; v_call: TRBV6-6; d_call: TRBD1; clone_size: .; cdr3_aa: CAISGQGASEQYF; cdr3_nt: TGTGCCATATCGGGGCAGGGGGCGAGTGAGCAGTACTTC
j_call: TRBJ2-2; v_call: TRBV6-1; d_call: .; clone_size: .; cdr3_aa: CASSQGTGELFF; cdr3_nt: TGTGCCAGCAGTCAGGGTACCGGGGAGCTGTTTTTT
j_call: TRBJ2-7; v_call: TRBV6-1; d_call: .; clone_size: once; cdr3_aa: CASSEVKNRQYF; cdr3_nt: TGTGCCAGCAGTGAGGTAAAGAATCGGCAGTACTTC
j_call: TRBJ1-4; v_call: TRBV5-4; d_call: TRBD1; clone_size: .; cdr3_aa: CASSLKGASNEKLFF; cdr3_nt: TGTGCCAGCAGCTTGAAGGGGGCGTCTAATGAAAAACTGTTTTTT
j_call: TRBJ2-7; v_call: TRBV7-2; d_call: TRBD2; clone_size: once; cdr3_aa: CASSLELAGGREQYF; cdr3_nt: TGTGCCAGCAGCTTAGAGCTAGCGGGAGGACGGGAGCAGTACTTC
j_call: TRBJ2-7; v_call: TRBV5-1; d_call: .; clone_size: .; cdr3_aa: CASSLGPFYEQYF; cdr3_nt: TGCGCCAGCAGCCTGGGACCCTTCTACGAGCAGTACTTC
j_call: TRBJ2-2; v_call: TRBV2; d_call: TRBD2; clone_size: .; cdr3_aa: CASSEAASGGTGELFF; cdr3_nt: TGTGCCAGCAGTGAGGCGGCTAGCGGGGGCACCGGGGAGCTGTTTTTT
j_call: TRBJ2-1; v_call: TRBV5-1; d_call: TRBD2; clone_size: .; cdr3_aa: CASSSGLADSSYNEQFF; cdr3_nt: TGCGCCAGCAGCTCAGGACTAGCGGACAGCTCCTACAATGAGCAGTTCTTC
j_call: TRBJ2-1; v_call: TRBV4-1; d_call: TRBD2; clone_size: .; cdr3_aa: CASSQGLAGHNEQFF; cdr3_nt: TGCGCCAGCAGCCAAGGACTAGCGGGGCACAATGAGCAGTTCTTC
j_call: TRBJ2-3; v_call: TRBV12-5; d_call: .; clone_size: .; cdr3_aa: CASGPGGGSTDTQYF; cdr3_nt: TGTGCTAGTGGTCCGGGGGGCGGGAGCACAGATACGCAGTATTTT
j_call: TRBJ2-1; v_call: TRBV2; d_call: .; clone_size: .; cdr3_aa: CASSRVDEQFF; cdr3_nt: TGTGCCAGCAGTCGCGTGGATGAGCAGTTCTTC
j_call: TRBJ2-3; v_call: TRBV11-2; d_call: TRBD1; clone_size: .; cdr3_aa: CASSSDRGDTQYF; cdr3_nt: TGTGCCAGCAGCTCGGACAGGGGAGATACGCAGTATTTT
j_call: TRBJ1-1; v_call: TRBV15; d_call: TRBD1; clone_size: .; cdr3_aa: CATRRENQGADTEAFF; cdr3_nt: TGTGCCACCAGGAGAGAGAATCAGGGGGCGGACACTGAAGCTTTCTTT
j_call: TRBJ2-5; v_call: TRBV30; d_call: TRBD1; clone_size: .; cdr3_aa: CAWDLGTGAHGNQETQYF; cdr3_nt: TGTGCCTGGGATCTTGGGACAGGGGCCCATGGTAATCAAGAGACCCAGTACTTC
j_call: TRBJ2-1; v_call: TRBV6-6; d_call: .; clone_size: .; cdr3_aa: CASSIGTYNEQFF; cdr3_nt: TGTGCCAGCAGCATAGGAACCTACAATGAGCAGTTCTTC
j_call: TRBJ2-1; v_call: TRBV7-6; d_call: TRBD2; clone_size: .; cdr3_aa: CASSSGLAGEFGSYNEQFF; cdr3_nt: TGTGCCAGCAGCTCGGGACTAGCGGGGGAGTTCGGTTCCTACAATGAGCAGTTCTTC
j_call: TRBJ2-2; v_call: TRBV6-5; d_call: TRBD2; clone_size: .; cdr3_aa: CASSYGAAGGPGELFF; cdr3_nt: TGTGCCAGCAGTTACGGTGCTGCGGGAGGACCCGGGGAGCTGTTTTTT
j_call: TRBJ2-7; v_call: TRBV7-2; d_call: TRBD1; clone_size: .; cdr3_aa: CASSLRQGYEQYF; cdr3_nt: TGTGCCAGCAGCTTGAGACAGGGTTACGAGCAGTACTTC
j_call: TRBJ1-2; v_call: TRBV5-4; d_call: .; clone_size: .; cdr3_aa: CASSLAGLRKVYGYTF; cdr3_nt: TGTGCCAGCAGCTTGGCAGGCCTTAGGAAGGTCTATGGCTACACCTTC
j_call: TRBJ1-4; v_call: TRBV6-5; d_call: .; clone_size: .; cdr3_aa: CASSYVGLGEKLFF; cdr3_nt: TGTGCCAGCAGTTACGTGGGGCTCGGCGAAAAACTGTTTTTT
j_call: TRBJ2-2; v_call: TRBV2; d_call: .; clone_size: .; cdr3_aa: CASRKYRIDTGELFF; cdr3_nt: TGTGCCAGCAGAAAGTACAGGATCGACACCGGGGAGCTGTTTTTT
j_call: TRBJ2-5; v_call: TRBV10-3; d_call: .; clone_size: .; cdr3_aa: CAISQTVQETQYF; cdr3_nt: TGTGCCATCAGTCAAACAGTTCAAGAGACCCAGTACTTC
j_call: TRBJ2-3; v_call: TRBV7-8; d_call: .; clone_size: .; cdr3_aa: CASSLGGTDTQYF; cdr3_nt: TGTGCCAGCAGCTTAGGGGGGACAGATACGCAGTATTTT
j_call: TRBJ2-6; v_call: TRBV5-1; d_call: .; clone_size: .; cdr3_aa: CASSLAPGTGANVLTF; cdr3_nt: TGCGCCAGCAGCTTAGCCCCCGGGACCGGGGCCAACGTCCTGACTTTC
j_call: TRBJ1-4; v_call: TRBV29-1; d_call: .; clone_size: .; cdr3_aa: CSVVVPGRGEKLFF; cdr3_nt: TGCAGCGTTGTTGTCCCAGGCCGCGGGGAAAAACTGTTTTTT
j_call: TRBJ2-4; v_call: TRBV5-6; d_call: .; clone_size: once; cdr3_aa: CASSFRVVSSKNIQYF; cdr3_nt: TGTGCCAGCAGCTTCCGGGTGGTTTCATCCAAAAACATTCAGTACTTC
j_call: TRBJ2-3; v_call: TRBV7-9; d_call: .; clone_size: .; cdr3_aa: CASSLTGYTDTQYF; cdr3_nt: TGTGCCAGCAGCCTCACGGGTTACACAGATACGCAGTATTTT
j_call: TRBJ1-1; v_call: TRBV27; d_call: .; clone_size: .; cdr3_aa: CASSLSGLANMMAFF; cdr3_nt: TGTGCCAGCAGTTTATCGGGATTGGCAAATATGATGGCTTTCTTT
j_call: TRBJ1-6; v_call: TRBV11-2; d_call: TRBD1; clone_size: .; cdr3_aa: CASSLTGDSPLHF; cdr3_nt: TGTGCCAGCAGCTTAACAGGGGATTCACCCCTCCACTTT
j_call: TRBJ1-6; v_call: TRBV6-6; d_call: TRBD1; clone_size: .; cdr3_aa: CASSRTGENSPLHF; cdr3_nt: TGTGCCAGCAGCCGGACAGGGGAGAATTCACCCCTCCACTTT
j_call: TRBJ2-4; v_call: TRBV19; d_call: TRBD1; clone_size: .; cdr3_aa: CASSIVPGQGAKNIQYF; cdr3_nt: TGTGCCAGTAGTATAGTACCGGGACAGGGGGCCAAAAACATTCAGTACTTC
j_call: TRBJ2-7; v_call: TRBV19; d_call: TRBD2; clone_size: few; cdr3_aa: CASSTPPSGRTYEQYF; cdr3_nt: TGTGCCAGTAGTACCCCTCCTAGCGGCCGCACCTACGAGCAGTACTTC
j_call: TRBJ2-3; v_call: TRBV9; d_call: .; clone_size: .; cdr3_aa: CASSVEQGDRTDTQYF; cdr3_nt: TGTGCCAGCAGCGTAGAACAAGGTGATCGCACAGATACGCAGTATTTT
j_call: TRBJ2-7; v_call: TRBV5-1; d_call: .; clone_size: once; cdr3_aa: CASSLGVARTYEQYF; cdr3_nt: TGCGCCAGCAGCTTGGGAGTTGCGAGGACCTACGAGCAGTACTTC
j_call: TRBJ2-3; v_call: TRBV4-1; d_call: .; clone_size: once; cdr3_aa: CASSQESQGASTDTQYF; cdr3_nt: TGCGCCAGCAGCCAAGAGTCGCAAGGAGCTAGCACAGATACGCAGTATTTT